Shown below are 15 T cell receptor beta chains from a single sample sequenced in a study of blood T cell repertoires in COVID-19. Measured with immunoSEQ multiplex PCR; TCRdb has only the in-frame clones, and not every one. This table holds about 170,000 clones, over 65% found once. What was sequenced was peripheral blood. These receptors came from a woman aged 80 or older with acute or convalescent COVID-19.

CDR3 in amino acids: CASTRQAGANVLTF. The CDR3 DNA is TGTGCCAGCACCAGGCAAGCTGGGGCCAACGTCCTGACTTTC. This chain joins TRBV2 and TRBJ2-6; D is unclear. Per germline, CDR1 SNHLY and CDR2 FYNNEI. V was cut by 7 bases and J by 2 bases, with 9 bases left in between. The CDR3 covers 14 residues.

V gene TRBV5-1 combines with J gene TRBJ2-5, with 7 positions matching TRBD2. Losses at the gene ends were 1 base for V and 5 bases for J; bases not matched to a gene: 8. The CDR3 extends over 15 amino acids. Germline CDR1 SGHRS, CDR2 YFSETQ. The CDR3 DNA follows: TGCGCCAGCAGCTTGATGGAGGGCGGGGGTGAGACCCAGTACTTC. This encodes CASSLMEGGGETQYF.

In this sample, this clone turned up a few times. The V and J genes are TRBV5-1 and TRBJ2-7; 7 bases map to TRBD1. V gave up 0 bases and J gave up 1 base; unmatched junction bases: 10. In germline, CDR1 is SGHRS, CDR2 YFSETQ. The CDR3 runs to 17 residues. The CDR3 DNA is TGCGCCAGCAGCTTGGAACCTGGACAGGCTATATCCTACGAGCAGTACTTC. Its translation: CASSLEPGQAISYEQYF.

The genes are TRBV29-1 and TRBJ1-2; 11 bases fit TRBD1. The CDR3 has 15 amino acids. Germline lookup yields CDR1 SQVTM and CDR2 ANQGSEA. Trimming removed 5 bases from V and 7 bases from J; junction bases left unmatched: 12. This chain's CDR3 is CSVKGQGARVSGYTF. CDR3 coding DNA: TGCAGCGTTAAAGGACAGGGGGCGCGGGTGAGTGGCTACACCTTC.

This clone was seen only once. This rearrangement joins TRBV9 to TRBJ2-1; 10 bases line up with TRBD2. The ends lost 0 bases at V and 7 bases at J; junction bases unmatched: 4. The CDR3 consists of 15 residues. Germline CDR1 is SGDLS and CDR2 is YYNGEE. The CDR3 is CASSVGASGSNEQFF. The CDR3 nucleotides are TGTGCCAGCAGCGTAGGAGCTAGCGGGAGTAATGAGCAGTTCTTC.

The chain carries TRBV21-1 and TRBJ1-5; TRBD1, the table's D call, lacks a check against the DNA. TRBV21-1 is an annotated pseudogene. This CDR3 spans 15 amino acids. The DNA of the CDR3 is TGTGCCAGCAGCAGGACAGCTCCGTCAGGGGAGCCCCAGCATTTT. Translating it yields CASSRTAPSGEPQHF.

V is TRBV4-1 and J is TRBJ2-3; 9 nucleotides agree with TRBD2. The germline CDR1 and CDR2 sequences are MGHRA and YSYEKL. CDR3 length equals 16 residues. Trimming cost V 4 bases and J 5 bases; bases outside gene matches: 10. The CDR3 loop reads CASSLEAGGGVDTQYF. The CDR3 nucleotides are TGCGCCAGCAGCCTAGAAGCGGGAGGAGGGGTAGATACGCAGTATTTT.

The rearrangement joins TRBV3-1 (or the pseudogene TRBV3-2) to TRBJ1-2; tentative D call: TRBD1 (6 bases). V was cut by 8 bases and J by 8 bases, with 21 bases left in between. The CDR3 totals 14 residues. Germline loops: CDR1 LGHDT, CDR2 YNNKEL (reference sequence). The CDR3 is CASRDTRTVDGYTF. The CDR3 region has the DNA TGTGCCAGCCGGGACACTAGAACAGTGGACGGCTACACCTTC.

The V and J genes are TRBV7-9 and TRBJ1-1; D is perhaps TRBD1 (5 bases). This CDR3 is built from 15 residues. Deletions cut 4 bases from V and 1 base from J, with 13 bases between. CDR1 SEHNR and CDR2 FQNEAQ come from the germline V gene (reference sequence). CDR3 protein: CASSSPGIRNTEAFF. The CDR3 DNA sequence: TGTGCCAGCAGCTCTCCAGGGATTCGGAACACTGAAGCTTTCTTT.

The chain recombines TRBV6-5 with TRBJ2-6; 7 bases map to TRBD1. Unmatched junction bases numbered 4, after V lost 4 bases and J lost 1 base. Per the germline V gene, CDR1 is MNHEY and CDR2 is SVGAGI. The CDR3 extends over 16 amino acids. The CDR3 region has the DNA TGTGCCAGCAGTTTTACACAGGGGTCTGGGGCCAACGTCCTGACTTTC. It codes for CASSFTQGSGANVLTF.

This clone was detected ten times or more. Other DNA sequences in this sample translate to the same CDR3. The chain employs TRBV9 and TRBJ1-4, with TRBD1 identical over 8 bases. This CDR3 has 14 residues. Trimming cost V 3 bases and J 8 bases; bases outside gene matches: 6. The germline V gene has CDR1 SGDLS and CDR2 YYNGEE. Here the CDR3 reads CASSGGQGGEKLFF. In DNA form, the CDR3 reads TGTGCCAGCAGCGGCGGACAGGGAGGCGAAAAACTGTTTTTT.

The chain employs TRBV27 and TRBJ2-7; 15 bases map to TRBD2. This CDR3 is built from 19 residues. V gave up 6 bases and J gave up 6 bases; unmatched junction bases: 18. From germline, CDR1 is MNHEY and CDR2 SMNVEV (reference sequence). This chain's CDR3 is CASSRDRGLAGGSLFEQYF. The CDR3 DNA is TGTGCCAGCAGCCGCGATCGGGGACTAGCGGGAGGTTCCCTTTTCGAGCAGTACTTC.

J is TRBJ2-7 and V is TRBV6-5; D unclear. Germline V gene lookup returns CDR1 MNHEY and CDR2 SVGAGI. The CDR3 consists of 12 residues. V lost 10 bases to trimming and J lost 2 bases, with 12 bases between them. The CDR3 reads CAIQRFTYEQYF. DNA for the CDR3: TGTGCCATCCAGCGATTCACCTACGAGCAGTACTTC.

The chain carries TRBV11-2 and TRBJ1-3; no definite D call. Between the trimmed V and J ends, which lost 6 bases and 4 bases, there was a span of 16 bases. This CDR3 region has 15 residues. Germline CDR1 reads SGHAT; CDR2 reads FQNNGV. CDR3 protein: CASRPSRWAGNTIYF. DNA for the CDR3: TGTGCCAGCAGGCCGTCTCGATGGGCGGGAAACACCATATATTTT.

The CDR3 loop reads CASSYSGSRADTQYF. CDR3 DNA: TGTGCCAGCAGCTATAGCGGGAGTAGGGCAGATACGCAGTATTTT. V usage is TRBV7-2 and J usage is TRBJ2-3, with TRBD2 matching over 9 bases. The trim removed 4 bases at V and 4 bases at J, leaving 6 bases unmatched. Germline V gene lookup returns CDR1 SGHTA and CDR2 FQGNSA. The CDR3 is made up of 15 amino acids.